The T cell receptor (beta chain) described here comes from a study of T cells in Graves' hyperthyroidism and ophthalmopathy. About the research overall: Pretreatment peripheral blood was obtained at initial diagnosis.

Amplification of TCR beta CDR3 regions used RNA as the template. The HTBI primer set drove a first-round RT-PCR of the TCR CDR3. TCRdb passed the multiplex PCR reads through MiXCR, listing each CDR3 protein once. The repertoire consists of 600,000 to 700,000 distinct CDR3 sequences, with about 15% occurring once and the leading ten covering roughly 4.5%. V shed 4 bases and J 0 bases; nucleotides not matched to a gene: 9. This CDR3 contains 16 residues. The germline CDR1 and CDR2 sequences are KGHSH and LQKENI. This clonotype was detected many times. Each diagnosis was grounded in clinical symptoms, serum thyroxine and TRAb, thyroid ultrasound, and orbital computed tomography. PBMCs were sourced from more than 9 ml fresh peripheral blood.

Sequenced sample: blood. The receptor's source is a woman aged 40 to 50 with Graves' ophthalmopathy. The rearrangement joins TRBV18 to TRBJ2-7, with 7 bases matching TRBD2. CDR3 sequence (DNA): TGTGCCAGCTCACTGGCCCCCGAGCGGGACTCCTACGAGCAGTACTTC. Translation: CASSLAPERDSYEQYF. Combining the CDR3 with reference TRBV18 and TRBJ2-7 gives the whole variable domain NAGVMQNPRHLVRRRGQEARLRCSPMKGHSHVYWYRQLPEEGLKFMVYLQKENIIDESGMPKERFSAEFPKEGPSILRIQQVVRGDSAAYFCASSLAPERDSYEQYFGPGTRLTVT.